This T cell receptor beta chain was obtained from a study of OX40 agonist ivuxolimab in advanced cancers. Clones were read by immunoSEQ multiplex PCR, and TCRdb kept only the in-frame ones, dropping some. Seen here are about 110,000 clones, approximately 90% observed once, and the top ten hold under 0.85%. Samples of blood were obtained at baseline, on cycle 4 day 1, and on cycle 7 day 1. CDR1 and CDR2 from the germline V gene are PRHDT and FYEKMQ (reference sequence). There are 15 residues in the CDR3. V gave up 5 bases and J gave up 3 bases, with 15 bases separating them. The TCR originated in an adult with an advanced solid tumor such as melanoma, head and neck, liver or kidney cancer. The chain employs TRBV13 and TRBJ2-3; D tentatively fits TRBD1 or TRBD2 (7 bases each). The sample consisted of CD4+ or CD8+ T cells sorted from blood, taken in a trial of the OX40 agonist ivuxolimab. In nucleotides, the CDR3 is TGTGCCAGCAGCCTCAGGGGGGGGCCAACAGATACGCAGTATTTT. Protein sequence: CASSLRGGPTDTQYF.